The clone carrying this TCR beta chain was counted many times. The antigen is not known. This specimen comes from a study of molecular identifiers for immune sequencing clone quantification. General study points: Whereas naive cells kept under 1% of molecules in clones above 20 RNA copies, such clones held over 98% in effectors. Sizes of highly expanded clones could be underestimated through identical TCRs sharing a barcode. Spike-in Jurkat TCR RNA from a single cell reportedly registered among one million naive cells.

The CDR3 is made up of 15 amino acids. V lost 5 bases and J 3 bases, leaving 16 bases between the germline ends. Sorting was used to obtain naive CD8 T cells (CD8+CD4-CCR7+CD45RA+). TCRdb recomputed calls from the PCR reads with MiXCR, one row per CDR3 protein. The table has more than 250,000 distinct CDR3 sequences, over 20% seen once; the top ten hold about 0.81%. This chain uses TRBV12-3 or TRBV12-4 with TRBJ1-1; no clear D gene. This TCR came from a human donor in good health. Some libraries in this study had Jurkat cell RNA spiked in. The material sequenced was naive CD8+ T cells from blood, with Jurkat cell RNA spiked in. The sample's subset: FACS-sorted CD8+CD4-CCR7+CD45RA+ naive T cells. The CDR3, as DNA: TGTGCCAGCAGTCCGGGGAGTGGGTTCGACACTGAAGCTTTCTTT. Translated, it gives CASSPGSGFDTEAFF.